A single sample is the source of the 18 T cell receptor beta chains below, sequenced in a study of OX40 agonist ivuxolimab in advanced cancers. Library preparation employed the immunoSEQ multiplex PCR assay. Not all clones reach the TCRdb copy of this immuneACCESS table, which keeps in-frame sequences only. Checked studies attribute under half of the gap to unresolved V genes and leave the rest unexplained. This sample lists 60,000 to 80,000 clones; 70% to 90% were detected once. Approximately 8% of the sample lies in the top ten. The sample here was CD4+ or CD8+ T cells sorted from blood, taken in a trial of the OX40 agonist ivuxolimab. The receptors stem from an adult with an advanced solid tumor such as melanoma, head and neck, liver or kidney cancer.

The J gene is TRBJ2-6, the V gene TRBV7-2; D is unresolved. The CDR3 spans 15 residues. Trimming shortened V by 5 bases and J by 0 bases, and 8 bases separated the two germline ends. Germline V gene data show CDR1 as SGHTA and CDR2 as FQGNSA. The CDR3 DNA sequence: TGTGCCAGCAGCCAGTATAGCTCTGGGGCCAACGTCCTGACTTTC. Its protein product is CASSQYSSGANVLTF. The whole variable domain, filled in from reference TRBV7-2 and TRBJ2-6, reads GAGVSQSPSNKVTEKGKDVELRCDPISGHTALYWYRQSLGQGLEFLIYFQGNSAPDKSGLPSDRFSAERTGGSVSTLTIQRTQQEDSAVYLCASSQYSSGANVLTFGAGSRLTVL.

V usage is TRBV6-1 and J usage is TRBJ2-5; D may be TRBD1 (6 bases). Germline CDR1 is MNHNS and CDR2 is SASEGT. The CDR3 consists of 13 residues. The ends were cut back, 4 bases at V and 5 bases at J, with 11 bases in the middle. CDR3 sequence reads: CASSGQVRETQYF. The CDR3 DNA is TGTGCCAGCAGTGGACAGGTTCGGGAGACCCAGTACTTC.

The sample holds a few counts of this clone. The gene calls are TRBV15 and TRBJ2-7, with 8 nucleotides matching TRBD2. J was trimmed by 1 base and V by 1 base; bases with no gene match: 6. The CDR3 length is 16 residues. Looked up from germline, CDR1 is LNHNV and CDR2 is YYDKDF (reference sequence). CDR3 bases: TGTGCCACCAGCAGAGCGGGGGGGGCAGGATCCTACGAGCAGTACTTC. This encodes CATSRAGGAGSYEQYF. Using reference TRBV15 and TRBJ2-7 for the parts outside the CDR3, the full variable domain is DAMVIQNPRYQVTQFGKPVTLSCSQTLNHNVMYWYQQKSSQAPKLLFHYYDKDFNNEADTPDNFQSRRPNTSFCFLDIRSPGLGDTAMYLCATSRAGGAGSYEQYFGPGTRLTVT.

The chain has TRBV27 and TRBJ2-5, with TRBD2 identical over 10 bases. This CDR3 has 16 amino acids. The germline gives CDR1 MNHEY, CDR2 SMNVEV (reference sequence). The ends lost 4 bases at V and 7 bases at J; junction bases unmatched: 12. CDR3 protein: CASSSPSGGAQGTQYF. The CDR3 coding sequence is TGTGCCAGCAGTTCCCCCAGCGGGGGGGCCCAGGGGACCCAGTACTTC.

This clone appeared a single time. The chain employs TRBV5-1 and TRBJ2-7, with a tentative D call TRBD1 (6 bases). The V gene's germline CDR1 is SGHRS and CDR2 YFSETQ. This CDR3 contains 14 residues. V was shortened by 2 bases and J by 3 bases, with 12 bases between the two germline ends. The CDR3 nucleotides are TGCGCCAGCAGCTTTGTCGGACAGAGCTACGAGCAGTACTTC. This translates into CASSFVGQSYEQYF.

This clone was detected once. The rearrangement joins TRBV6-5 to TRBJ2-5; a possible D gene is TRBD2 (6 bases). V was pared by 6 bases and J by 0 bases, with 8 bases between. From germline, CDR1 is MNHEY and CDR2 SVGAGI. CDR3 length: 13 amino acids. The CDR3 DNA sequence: TGTGCCAGCAGCCGGGACTACCAAGAGACCCAGTACTTC. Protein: CASSRDYQETQYF.

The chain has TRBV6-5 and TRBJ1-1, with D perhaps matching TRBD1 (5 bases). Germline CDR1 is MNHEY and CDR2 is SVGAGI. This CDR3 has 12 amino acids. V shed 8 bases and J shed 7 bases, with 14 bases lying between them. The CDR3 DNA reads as TGTGCCAGCCGTACGGGGGGGTTTGAAGCTTTCTTT. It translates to CASRTGGFEAFF.

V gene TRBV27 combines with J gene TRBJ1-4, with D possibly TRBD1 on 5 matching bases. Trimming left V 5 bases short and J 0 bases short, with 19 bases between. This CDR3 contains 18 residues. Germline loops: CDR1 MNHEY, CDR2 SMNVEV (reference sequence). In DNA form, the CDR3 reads TGTGCCAGCAGTCCCCGTGGGGCCTCGGCCGCAACTAATGAAAAACTGTTTTTT. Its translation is CASSPRGASAATNEKLFF.

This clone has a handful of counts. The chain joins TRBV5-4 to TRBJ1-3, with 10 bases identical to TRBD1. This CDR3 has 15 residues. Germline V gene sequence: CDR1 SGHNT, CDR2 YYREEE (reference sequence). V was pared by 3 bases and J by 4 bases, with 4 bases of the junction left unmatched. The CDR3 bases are TGTGCCAGCAGCTCCTGGGACAGGGGAGGAAACACCATATATTTT. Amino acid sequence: CASSSWDRGGNTIYF.

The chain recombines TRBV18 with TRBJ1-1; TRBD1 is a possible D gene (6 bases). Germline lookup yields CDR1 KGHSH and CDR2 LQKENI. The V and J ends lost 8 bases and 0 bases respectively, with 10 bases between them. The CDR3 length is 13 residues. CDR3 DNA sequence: TGTGCCAGCGCAGAGGGGGTGAACACTGAAGCTTTCTTT. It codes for CASAEGVNTEAFF.

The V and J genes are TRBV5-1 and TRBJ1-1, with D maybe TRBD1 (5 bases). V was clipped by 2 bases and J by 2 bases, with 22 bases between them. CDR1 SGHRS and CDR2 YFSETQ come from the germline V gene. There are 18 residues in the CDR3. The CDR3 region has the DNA TGCGCCAGCAGCTTCTCACGGGGATGGAGGCAGGGCAACACTGAAGCTTTCTTT. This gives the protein CASSFSRGWRQGNTEAFF. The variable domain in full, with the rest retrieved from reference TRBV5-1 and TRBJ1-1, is KAGVTQTPRYLIKTRGQQVTLSCSPISGHRSVSWYQQTPGQGLQFLFEYFSETQRNKGNFPGRFSGRQFSNSRSEMNVSTLELGDSALYLCASSFSRGWRQGNTEAFFGQGTRLTVV.

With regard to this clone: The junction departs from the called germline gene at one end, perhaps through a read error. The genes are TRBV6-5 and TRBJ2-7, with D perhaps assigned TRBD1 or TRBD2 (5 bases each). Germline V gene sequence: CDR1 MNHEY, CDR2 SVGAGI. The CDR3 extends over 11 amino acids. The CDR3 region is CASSYRGRLDF. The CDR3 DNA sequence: TGTGCCAGCAGTTACCGGGGACGGTTAGACTTC.

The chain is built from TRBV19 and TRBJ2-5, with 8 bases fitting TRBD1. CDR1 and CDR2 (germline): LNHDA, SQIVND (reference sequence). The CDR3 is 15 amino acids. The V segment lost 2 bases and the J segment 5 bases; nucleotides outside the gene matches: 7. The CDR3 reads CASSIQGAGWETQYF. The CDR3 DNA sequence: TGTGCCAGTAGTATACAGGGGGCGGGATGGGAGACCCAGTACTTC.

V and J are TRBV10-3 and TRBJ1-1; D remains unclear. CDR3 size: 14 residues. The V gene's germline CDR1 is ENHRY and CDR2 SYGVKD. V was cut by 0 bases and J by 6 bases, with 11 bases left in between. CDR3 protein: CAISESTAAAEAFF. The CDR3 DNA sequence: TGTGCCATCAGTGAGTCGACCGCTGCCGCTGAAGCTTTCTTT.

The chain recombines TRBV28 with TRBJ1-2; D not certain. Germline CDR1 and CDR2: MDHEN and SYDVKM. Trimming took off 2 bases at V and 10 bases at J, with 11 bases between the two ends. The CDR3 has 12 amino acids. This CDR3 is CASSLIYRDYTF. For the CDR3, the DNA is TGTGCCAGCAGTTTAATATACCGAGACTACACCTTC.

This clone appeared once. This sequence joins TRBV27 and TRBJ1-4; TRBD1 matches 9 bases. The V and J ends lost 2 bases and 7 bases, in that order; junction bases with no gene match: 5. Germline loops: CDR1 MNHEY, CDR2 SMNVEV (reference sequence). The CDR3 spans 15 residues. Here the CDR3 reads CASSLAGTGFEKLFF. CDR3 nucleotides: TGTGCCAGCAGTTTAGCCGGGACAGGGTTTGAAAAACTGTTTTTT. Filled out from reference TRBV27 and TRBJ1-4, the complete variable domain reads EAQVTQNPRYLITVTGKKLTVTCSQNMNHEYMSWYRQDPGLGLRQIYYSMNVEVTDKGDVPEGYKVSRKEKRNFPLILESPSPNQTSLYFCASSLAGTGFEKLFFGSGTQLSVL.

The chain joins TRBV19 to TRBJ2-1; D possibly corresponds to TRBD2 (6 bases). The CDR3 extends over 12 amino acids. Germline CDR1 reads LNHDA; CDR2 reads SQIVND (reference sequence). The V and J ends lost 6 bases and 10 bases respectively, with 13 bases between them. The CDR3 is CASSTTEGEQFF. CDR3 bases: TGTGCCAGTAGCACCACGGAGGGGGAGCAGTTCTTC.

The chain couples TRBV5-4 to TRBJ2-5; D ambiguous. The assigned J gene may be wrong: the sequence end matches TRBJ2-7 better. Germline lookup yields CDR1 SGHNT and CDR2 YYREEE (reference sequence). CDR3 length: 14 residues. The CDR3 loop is CASSFGSSSYEQYF. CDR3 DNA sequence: TGTGCCAGCAGCTTCGGGTCCTCTTCCTACGAGCAGTACTTC.